The 14 T cell receptor beta chains presented below share a single source sample, sequenced in a study of T-cell reconstitution after alpha-beta-depleted transplantation in children (dated by TCRdb to 2016 to 2017). The library relied on PCR. The sequencer was an Illumina HiSeq 2500. Molecular barcoding was employed in the preparation of TCR libraries, with unique molecular identifiers being used to normalize TCRbeta repertoire quantification. In-frame beta chains were kept once TCRdb had trimmed the public reads at Q25 with fastp and called clones with MiXCR. Duplicate CDR3 protein sequences are folded into a single record with the most common DNA and genes. The sample table contains around 600,000 distinct CDR3 sequences; only one count was recorded for about 11% of them. About 4.2% of the sample is held by the ten biggest clonotypes. The source material was PBMCs from the stem cell graft donor, sampled from the stem cell graft. These receptors came from a human donor who donated a stem cell graft to a child with acute myeloid leukemia.

V usage is TRBV6-5 and J usage is TRBJ1-1, with 10 bases lining up with TRBD1. There are 15 residues in the CDR3. Trimming at V came to 5 bases and at J to 5 bases, leaving 8 bases not matched to a gene. From germline, CDR1 is MNHEY and CDR2 SVGAGI. CDR3 DNA sequence: TGTGCCAGCAGTCTTCCGGGACAGGGGAGAACTGAAGCTTTCTTT. It is translated as CASSLPGQGRTEAFF.

This clonotype was counted between two and nine times. This sequence joins TRBV6-2 or TRBV6-3 and TRBJ2-7; D not resolved. The CDR3 has 16 amino acids. Germline CDR1 and CDR2: MNHEY and SVGEGT. V lost 6 bases, J lost 4 bases, and 22 bases lay in between. DNA for the CDR3: TGTGCCAGCAGCAGTTCCCCAACGGTCGGCAGGTACGAGCAGTACTTC. It translates to CASSSSPTVGRYEQYF.

This clonotype was seen many times. This chain uses TRBV7-9 with TRBJ2-1; 12 bases match TRBD2. CDR1 and CDR2 (germline): SEHNR, FQNEAQ (reference sequence). After removal of 3 bases from V and 4 bases from J, the junction contained 7 bases not matched to a gene. This CDR3 spans 17 amino acids. CDR3 nucleotide sequence: TGTGCCAGCAGCTTGCCTCTAGCGGGAGGGTATTACAATGAGCAGTTCTTC. Translating it yields CASSLPLAGGYYNEQFF. Filled out from reference TRBV7-9 and TRBJ2-1, the complete variable domain reads DTGVSQNPRHKITKRGQNVTFRCDPISEHNRLYWYRQTLGQGPEFLTYFQNEAQLEKSRLLSDRFSAERPKGSFSTLEIQRTEQGDSAMYLCASSLPLAGGYYNEQFFGPGTRLTVL.

In its sample, this clonotype was seen many times. This sequence joins TRBV12-3 or TRBV12-4 and TRBJ2-3; TRBD1 agrees at 10 bases. V was clipped by 3 bases and J by 1 base; unmatched bases: 7. This CDR3 is built from 17 residues. The CDR3 loop reads CASSFGGGTGGTDTQYF. In DNA form, the CDR3 reads TGTGCCAGCAGTTTTGGTGGGGGGACAGGGGGCACAGATACGCAGTATTTT.

This clonotype came up a few times. The chain links TRBV7-9 to TRBJ1-1; the D gene is possibly TRBD1 (5 bases). The ends were cut back, 1 base at V and 5 bases at J, with 11 bases in the middle. Germline CDR1 reads SEHNR; CDR2 reads FQNEAQ (reference sequence). The CDR3 is 14 amino acids. CDR3 sequence: CASSLVAGRTEAFF. CDR3 in DNA: TGTGCCAGCAGCTTAGTGGCAGGGAGGACTGAAGCTTTCTTT. The full variable domain, completed using reference TRBV7-9 and TRBJ1-1, is DTGVSQNPRHKITKRGQNVTFRCDPISEHNRLYWYRQTLGQGPEFLTYFQNEAQLEKSRLLSDRFSAERPKGSFSTLEIQRTEQGDSAMYLCASSLVAGRTEAFFGQGTRLTVV.

This chain links TRBV7-9 with TRBJ2-2; D perhaps matches TRBD2 (5 bases). Trimming removed 3 bases at V and 2 bases at J, with 7 bases between. This CDR3 has 14 amino acids. Per germline, CDR1 SEHNR and CDR2 FQNEAQ (reference sequence). CDR3 residues: CASSFRENTGELFF. The DNA of the CDR3 is TGTGCCAGCAGCTTCCGGGAAAACACCGGGGAGCTGTTTTTT. Complete variable domain (other parts from reference TRBV7-9 and TRBJ2-2): DTGVSQNPRHKITKRGQNVTFRCDPISEHNRLYWYRQTLGQGPEFLTYFQNEAQLEKSRLLSDRFSAERPKGSFSTLEIQRTEQGDSAMYLCASSFRENTGELFFGEGSRLTVL.

In its sample, this clonotype was seen a few times. V gene TRBV6-2 or TRBV6-3 combines with J gene TRBJ2-5; 9 nucleotides line up with TRBD1. Trimming at V came to 6 bases and at J to 3 bases, leaving 5 bases not matched to a gene. Germline V gene data show CDR1 as MNHEY and CDR2 as SVGEGT. This CDR3 comprises 14 residues. CDR3 in DNA: TGTGCCAGCAGCCGCCGGACAGGGGAAGAGACCCAGTACTTC. This sequence encodes CASSRRTGEETQYF.

On this clonotype: A clone one base away is much larger, so this may be a read error. The chain recombines TRBV5-1 with TRBJ2-5; D possibly corresponds to TRBD2 (5 bases). Germline V CDR1 and CDR2: SGHRS, YFSETQ. The CDR3 is 14 amino acids. V gave up 2 bases and J gave up 1 base, with 9 bases separating them. The CDR3 sequence: CASSFGETQETQYF. In DNA, the CDR3 is TGCGCCAGCAGCTTCGGGGAGACCCAAGAGACCCAGTACTTC.

This clonotype was picked up a small number of times. The V and J genes are TRBV27 and TRBJ2-7, with a possible D match to TRBD1 (6 bases). V was trimmed by 5 bases and J by 0 bases, leaving 14 bases between them. CDR3 length: 15 residues. Looked up from germline, CDR1 is MNHEY and CDR2 is SMNVEV (reference sequence). DNA of the CDR3: TGTGCCAGCAGTGACCCGGGACAACTCTCCTACGAGCAGTACTTC. This sequence encodes CASSDPGQLSYEQYF.

Comment on this clonotype: An end of the junction does not agree with germline; a read error may underlie this. The chain is built from TRBV16 and TRBJ2-7, with D possibly TRBD1 on 5 matching bases. Germline V gives CDR1 KGHSY, CDR2 FQNENV. The CDR3 consists of 14 residues. The CDR3 protein is CAGSPLAGTYEQYF. CDR3 bases: TGTGCCGGCAGCCCCCTGGCAGGGACCTACGAGCAGTACTTC.

The J gene is TRBJ2-7, the V gene TRBV3-1; 12 bases are a match to TRBD2. V shed 4 bases and J 2 bases; nucleotides not matched to a gene: 6. The CDR3 loop spans 16 amino acids. Germline V gives CDR1 LGHDT, CDR2 YNNKEL (reference sequence). The CDR3 here is CASSLGASGRAYEQYF. The DNA of the CDR3 is TGTGCCAGCAGCCTCGGGGCTAGCGGGAGGGCCTACGAGCAGTACTTC.

On this clonotype: One end of the junction fails to match germline, which may point to a read error. The rearrangement joins TRBV18 to TRBJ2-3; 8 bases line up with TRBD2. Germline V gives CDR1 KGHSH, CDR2 LQKENI. CDR3 length: 14 residues. The CDR3 here is CGSSPGLAGDTQYF. As DNA, the CDR3 is TGTGGCAGCTCTCCTGGACTAGCCGGAGATACGCAGTATTTT.

V usage is TRBV24-1 and J usage is TRBJ2-3; TRBD1 matches at 9 bases. The CDR3 is made up of 17 amino acids. The germline V gene encodes CDR1 KGHDR and CDR2 SFDVKD. The J segment lost 3 bases and the V segment lost 5 bases, leaving 11 bases of the junction unmatched. The CDR3 spells CATSVNGQGRRTDTQYF. In DNA, the CDR3 is TGTGCCACCAGTGTCAACGGACAGGGGAGGAGGACAGATACGCAGTATTTT.

This clonotype was observed a handful of times. V gene TRBV18 combines with J gene TRBJ1-5; D may be TRBD1 (6 bases). CDR1 KGHSH and CDR2 LQKENI come from the germline V gene. The V end was cut by 5 bases, the J end by 6 bases, with 11 bases between. The CDR3 sequence is 13 residues long. In DNA form, the CDR3 reads TGTGCCAGCTCAACAGGCAGGGGTCAGCCCCAGCATTTT. Protein: CASSTGRGQPQHF.